This is a list of T cell receptor beta chains from one sample in a study of blood T cell repertoires in COVID-19. Sequencing used immunoSEQ multiplex PCR; TCRdb keeps in-frame clones, though not all of them. The sample includes about 210,000 clones, around four fifths seen only once; the top ten take 9.2%. Material for sequencing was PBMCs or T cells enriched from blood (not recorded which). These receptors all stem from a man between 35 and 55 years old who had recovered from COVID-19. The CDR3 runs from the conserved cysteine through the conserved F or W. A D gene is named only where the DNA matches it firmly. The size of a clone is reported for some rows only, either as once, few or many, or as a class for expanded clones.

j_call: TRBJ1-4; clone_size: .; v_call: TRBV19; d_call: .; cdr3_nt: TGTGCCAGTACGGCAAAACCGGGGACTAATGAAAAACTGTTTTTT; cdr3_aa: CASTAKPGTNEKLFF
j_call: TRBJ2-2; clone_size: few; v_call: TRBV19; d_call: TRBD2; cdr3_nt: TGTGCCAGTAGTATACGGTTGACTAGCCGGGACACCGGGGAGCTGTTTTTT; cdr3_aa: CASSIRLTSRDTGELFF
j_call: TRBJ1-6; clone_size: .; v_call: TRBV2; d_call: TRBD1; cdr3_nt: TGTGCCAGTACGACAGGGGGCGATGAAGGCCACTTT; cdr3_aa: CASTTGGDEGHF
j_call: TRBJ1-2; clone_size: many; v_call: TRBV10-3; d_call: TRBD1; cdr3_nt: TGTGCCATCAGACAGGGGGCTGGATCCAGTCCTAACTATGGCTACACCTTC; cdr3_aa: CAIRQGAGSSPNYGYTF
j_call: TRBJ2-1; clone_size: once; v_call: TRBV5-1; d_call: TRBD1; cdr3_nt: TGCGCCAGCAGCGTAGGGACAGGGTCCAATGAGCAGTTCTTC; cdr3_aa: CASSVGTGSNEQFF
j_call: TRBJ1-3; clone_size: few; v_call: TRBV19; d_call: .; cdr3_nt: TGTGCCAGTAAAGCGTCAGTCGCGATAGGTGGAAACACCATATATTTT; cdr3_aa: CASKASVAIGGNTIYF
j_call: TRBJ2-7; clone_size: .; v_call: TRBV29-1; d_call: TRBD1; cdr3_nt: TGCAGCGTTTCGGACAGGGTGTACGAGCAGTACTTC; cdr3_aa: CSVSDRVYEQYF
j_call: TRBJ2-3; clone_size: .; v_call: TRBV30; d_call: TRBD1; cdr3_nt: TGTGCCTGGAGTAGAAAACAGGGGGCGCAGACGCAGTATTTT; cdr3_aa: CAWSRKQGAQTQYF
j_call: TRBJ2-7; clone_size: .; v_call: TRBV6-5; d_call: .; cdr3_nt: TGTGCCAGCAAGTCAGCTGGGCTCTTCGAGCAGTACTTC; cdr3_aa: CASKSAGLFEQYF
j_call: TRBJ2-2; clone_size: .; v_call: TRBV7-7; d_call: TRBD2; cdr3_nt: TGTGCCAGCAGCTTTCAAGCGGGGGGAATGTCCGGGGAGCTGTTTTTT; cdr3_aa: CASSFQAGGMSGELFF
j_call: TRBJ2-1; clone_size: .; v_call: TRBV5-1; d_call: TRBD2; cdr3_nt: TGCGCCAGCAGCTCCATGACTAGCGGGAGTGGTTCCTACAATGAGCAGTTCTTC; cdr3_aa: CASSSMTSGSGSYNEQFF
j_call: TRBJ1-3; clone_size: few; v_call: TRBV27; d_call: TRBD1; cdr3_nt: TGTGCCAGCAGCCTGACAGGGATAGGAAACACCATATATTTT; cdr3_aa: CASSLTGIGNTIYF
j_call: TRBJ2-7; clone_size: .; v_call: TRBV11-2; d_call: .; cdr3_nt: TGTGCCAGCAGCTTAGGGACAGAAGTTTACGAGCAGTACTTC; cdr3_aa: CASSLGTEVYEQYF
j_call: TRBJ2-1; clone_size: .; v_call: TRBV9; d_call: .; cdr3_nt: TGTGCCAGCAGCAGTAGACGGGATAATGAGCAGTTCTTC; cdr3_aa: CASSSRRDNEQFF
j_call: TRBJ1-2; clone_size: .; v_call: TRBV30; d_call: TRBD1; cdr3_nt: TGTGCCTGCCGGACAGGGGCTAACTATGGCTACACCTTC; cdr3_aa: CACRTGANYGYTF
j_call: TRBJ1-2; clone_size: once; v_call: TRBV10-3; d_call: TRBD1; cdr3_nt: TGTGCCATCAGCGGGACAGGCGCTCAGAGGGACTATGGCTACACCTTC; cdr3_aa: CAISGTGAQRDYGYTF
j_call: TRBJ2-2; clone_size: .; v_call: TRBV6-5; d_call: TRBD2; cdr3_nt: TGTGCCAGCAGTTATCGATTAGCGGGAAACACCGGGGAGCTGTTTTTT; cdr3_aa: CASSYRLAGNTGELFF
j_call: TRBJ2-1; clone_size: .; v_call: TRBV6-5; d_call: TRBD1; cdr3_nt: TGTGCCAGCAGGGGACAGGGACGAGACAATGAGCAGTTCTTC; cdr3_aa: CASRGQGRDNEQFF
j_call: TRBJ1-5; clone_size: .; v_call: TRBV24-1; d_call: .; cdr3_nt: TGTGCCACCAGTGATACGCCTATTTTGGAACAGGAAGGCCCCAGGCATTTT; cdr3_aa: CATSDTPILEQEGPRHF
j_call: TRBJ1-6; clone_size: .; v_call: TRBV7-9; d_call: .; cdr3_nt: TGTGCCAGCAGCTTAGTGCTGGGTCAGGATTCACCCCTCCACTTT; cdr3_aa: CASSLVLGQDSPLHF
j_call: TRBJ1-2; clone_size: .; v_call: TRBV18; d_call: TRBD1; cdr3_nt: TGTGCCAGCTCACCCGACAGGGGGCAGTCGTATGGCTACACCTTC; cdr3_aa: CASSPDRGQSYGYTF
j_call: TRBJ2-2; clone_size: .; v_call: TRBV4-1; d_call: TRBD2; cdr3_nt: TGCGCCAGCAGCCAACCCACTAGCGGGGGGGCCTCCGGGGAGCTGTTTTTT; cdr3_aa: CASSQPTSGGASGELFF
j_call: TRBJ1-5; clone_size: .; v_call: TRBV19; d_call: .; cdr3_nt: TGTGCCAGTAGTATCAACCAGGGGAACAATCAGCCCCAGCATTTT; cdr3_aa: CASSINQGNNQPQHF
j_call: TRBJ2-5; clone_size: .; v_call: TRBV29-1; d_call: .; cdr3_nt: TGCAGCGTTCGGCTGAGAAGGAGGGCCCAAGAGACCCAGTACTTC; cdr3_aa: CSVRLRRRAQETQYF
j_call: TRBJ1-1; clone_size: .; v_call: TRBV7-8; d_call: .; cdr3_nt: TGTGCCAGCAGCTTTCGGGGAGGCATGAACACTGAAGCTTTCTTT; cdr3_aa: CASSFRGGMNTEAFF
j_call: TRBJ2-3; clone_size: .; v_call: TRBV5-4; d_call: .; cdr3_nt: TGTGCCAGCAGCTTGAATACAGGGAAGGATACGCAGTATTTT; cdr3_aa: CASSLNTGKDTQYF
j_call: TRBJ2-2; clone_size: once; v_call: TRBV4-1; d_call: .; cdr3_nt: TGCGCCAGCAGCCAATACCCCGGGGGAACCACGAACACCGGGGAGCTGTTTTTT; cdr3_aa: CASSQYPGGTTNTGELFF
j_call: TRBJ1-1; clone_size: .; v_call: TRBV18; d_call: TRBD1; cdr3_nt: TGTGCCAGCTCACCAGGACAGGACACTGAAGCTTTCTTT; cdr3_aa: CASSPGQDTEAFF
j_call: TRBJ2-7; clone_size: .; v_call: TRBV7-9; d_call: .; cdr3_nt: TGTGCCAGCAGCTTAATAGGACAGGGAGGGGACTACGAGCAGTACTTC; cdr3_aa: CASSLIGQGGDYEQYF
j_call: TRBJ1-6; clone_size: .; v_call: TRBV10-3; d_call: .; cdr3_nt: TGTGCCATCAGCCATTTGGACAGTAAGAAAAATTCACCCCTCCACTTT; cdr3_aa: CAISHLDSKKNSPLHF
j_call: TRBJ2-7; clone_size: .; v_call: TRBV5-6; d_call: .; cdr3_nt: TGTGCCAGCAGCTTGGGGGGCGGCTACGAGCAGTACTTC; cdr3_aa: CASSLGGGYEQYF
j_call: TRBJ1-5; clone_size: .; v_call: TRBV4-1; d_call: .; cdr3_nt: TGCGCCAGCAGCCAAGAAGTGTCGCAGGGGATTCAGCCCCAGCATTTT; cdr3_aa: CASSQEVSQGIQPQHF
j_call: TRBJ2-7; clone_size: .; v_call: TRBV30; d_call: .; cdr3_nt: TGTGCCTGGAGTGTGTTTATCAGCGAGCAGTACTTC; cdr3_aa: CAWSVFISEQYF